This TCR beta chain was profiled in a study of tumor and adjacent non-tumor tissue in lung cancer. No cell sorting was done before RNA was extracted from the tissue. About this clonotype itself: At one end, the junction sequence differs from germline, possibly due to a read error.

The library came from three nested PCR rounds adapted from ARM-PCR protocols. TCRdb recomputed calls from the multiplex PCR reads with MiXCR, one row per CDR3 protein. The table has 60,000 to 95,000 distinct CDR3 sequences, over 70% seen once. This clonotype was sampled from a woman aged 45-65 years with non-small cell lung cancer. Sequenced input: lung tumor tissue.

This chain's CDR3 is CASSSAGEVGIQYF. As DNA, the CDR3 is TGTGCCAGCAGCTCAGCAGGGGAAGTGGGCATTCAGTATTTC. The chain carries TRBV11-3 and TRBJ2-4, with D possibly matching TRBD1 (6 bases). The CDR3 contains 14 residues. Germline-derived CDR1 and CDR2 are SGHNT and YENEEA.